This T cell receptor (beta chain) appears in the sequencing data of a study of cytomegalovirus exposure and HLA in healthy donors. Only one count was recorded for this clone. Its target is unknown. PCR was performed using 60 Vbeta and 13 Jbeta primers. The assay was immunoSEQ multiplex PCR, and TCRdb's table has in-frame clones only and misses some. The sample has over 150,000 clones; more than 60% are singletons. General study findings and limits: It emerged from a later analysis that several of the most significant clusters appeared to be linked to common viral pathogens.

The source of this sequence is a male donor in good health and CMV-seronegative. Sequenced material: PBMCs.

This CDR3 is CASSLGSSGGGDTQYF. The CDR3 DNA is TGTGCCAGCAGCTTAGGGAGTAGCGGTGGGGGGGATACGCAGTATTTT. This chain links TRBV7-3 with TRBJ2-3; the D gene is possibly TRBD2 (6 bases). The CDR3 covers 16 residues. Per germline, CDR1 SGHTA and CDR2 FQGTGA. V gave up 2 bases and J gave up 6 bases, with 18 bases separating them.